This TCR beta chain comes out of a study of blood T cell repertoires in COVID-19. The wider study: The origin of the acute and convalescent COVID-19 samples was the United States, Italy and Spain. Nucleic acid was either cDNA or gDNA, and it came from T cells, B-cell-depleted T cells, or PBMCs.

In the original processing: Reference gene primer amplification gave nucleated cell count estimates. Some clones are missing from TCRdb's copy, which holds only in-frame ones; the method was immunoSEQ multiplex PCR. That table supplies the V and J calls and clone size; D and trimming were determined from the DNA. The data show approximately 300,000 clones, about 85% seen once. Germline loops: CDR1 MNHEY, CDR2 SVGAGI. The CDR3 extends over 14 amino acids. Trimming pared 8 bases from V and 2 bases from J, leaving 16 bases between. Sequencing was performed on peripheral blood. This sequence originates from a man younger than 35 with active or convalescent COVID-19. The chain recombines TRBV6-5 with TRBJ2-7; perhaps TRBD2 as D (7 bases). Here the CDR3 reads CASLQGRAPYEQYF. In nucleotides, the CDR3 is TGTGCCAGCCTCCAGGGGAGGGCCCCCTACGAGCAGTACTTC.